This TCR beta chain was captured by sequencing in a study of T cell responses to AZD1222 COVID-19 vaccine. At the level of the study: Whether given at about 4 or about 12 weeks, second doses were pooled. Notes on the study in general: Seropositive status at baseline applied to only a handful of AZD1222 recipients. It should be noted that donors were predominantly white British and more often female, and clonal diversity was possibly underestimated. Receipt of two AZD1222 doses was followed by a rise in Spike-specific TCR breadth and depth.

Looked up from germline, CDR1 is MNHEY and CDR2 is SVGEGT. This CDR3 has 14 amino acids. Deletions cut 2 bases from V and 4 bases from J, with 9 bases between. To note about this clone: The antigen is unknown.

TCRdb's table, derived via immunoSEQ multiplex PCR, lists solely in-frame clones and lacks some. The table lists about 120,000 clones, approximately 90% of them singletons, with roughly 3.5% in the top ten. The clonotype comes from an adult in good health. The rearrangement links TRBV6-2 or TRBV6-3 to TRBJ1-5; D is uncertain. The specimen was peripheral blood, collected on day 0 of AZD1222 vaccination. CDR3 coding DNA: TGTGCCAGCAGTTACGGACGGTTTAATCAGCCCCAGCATTTT. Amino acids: CASSYGRFNQPQHF.